This record looks at one T cell receptor (beta chain) sequence and its context. No cognate antigen has been identified for it. Base qualities are missing; no much larger clone stands one base away. These data originate in a study of shared clonotypes between healthy human individuals (dated by TCRdb to about 2020). With respect to the entire study: A few men and two women, aged 18 to 49 years, made up the cohort. Per donor, leukapheresis produced somewhere between about 0.85 and 10 billion PBMCs. For each donor, CD4 naive and CD4 memory were each given three plates, CD8 naive was given two plates, and CD8 memory was given one plate. The study deeply sequenced blood TCR repertoires of about 5 healthy adults to estimate repertoire size and the extent of clonotype sharing between individuals. Different laboratories and diverse techniques were used to prepare libraries and sequence TCR repertoires, to increase sequencing depth and limit assay-specific biases. The paper's findings and limits, for the study overall: Sharing across several donors was observed for approximately 5% of naive CD4, over 3% of naive CD8, around 2.5% of memory CD4, and roughly 0.4% of memory CD8 clonotypes. Larger estimated clonotype richness was generally found for naive subsets than for memory subsets. The small number of donors limited the genetic and exposure-history diversity represented. Even with the large sequencing depth, rarefaction of the sorted-subset datasets indicated that sequencing was incomplete. Pairwise subsampling indicated that sequencing depth was expected to affect the degree of clonotype sharing among donors. Only blood was sampled, and tissue TCR repertoires likely differ from those in blood. Clonotypes shared by all four sorted-subset donors showed higher generation probabilities than non-shared clonotypes.

Based on the germline V gene, the CDR1 and CDR2 sequences are MGHRA and YSYEKL. Trimming costs V 2 bases and J 2 bases, and their ends lie 16 bases apart. The CDR3 covers 16 residues, taking in both the cysteine and the phenylalanine. Left in the record is the CDR3 DNA by itself, 48 bases read in frame from the first base. Healthy HIV-negative adults with no recently reported acute infections or vaccinations were included as donors. Only Caucasian adults living in Nashville, Tennessee, USA were represented among the donors. CD4+ T cells were enriched by magnetic negative selection, after which naive cells were positively selected on CD45RA and the negative fraction was taken as the memory subset. Blood was collected by leukapheresis, and PBMCs were isolated by Ficoll-Histopaque density gradient centrifugation and then cryopreserved in liquid nitrogen vapor phase. Analytical flow cytometry was used to check the purity and quantity of every magnetically sorted T cell population. Genomic DNA was isolated from every sorted fraction and measured by UV absorbance on a Nanodrop 2000c.

TCR CDR3 regions were amplified from genomic DNA by multiplex PCR using the deep immunoSEQ assay. For each cell subset, the extracted genomic DNA was distributed evenly across all wells of several immunoSEQ 96-well plates, and each plate served as one replicate. For sorted subsets, about 0.2 ug genomic DNA, equal to 30,000 to 35,000 T cell genomes, was loaded into each replicate PCR. Purified libraries were measured with a Qubit 3.0 fluorometer, size-checked on a Bioanalyzer 2100, and measured again with the KAPA Library Quantification kit. Each immunoSEQ 96-well plate was sequenced on its own single-read 150-cycle Illumina NextSeq 550 flow cell. On the authors' methods: The immunoSEQ output contained only junctional sequences without quality scores, so filtering could not match that applied to full-length reads. Sequences were annotated with PyIR, a Python wrapper for IgBLAST v1.9, and V/J genes and CDR3 were assigned using IMGT germline references. Any read was removed if the V/J assignment was weak (E-value above 1e-6), the CDR3 was missing, or the read contained stop codons, out-of-frame junctions, or ambiguous translated residues. V3J clonotypes were defined as sequences sharing the same inferred V gene, J gene, and CDR3 amino acid sequence. To compute the percentage overlap between repertoires, the number of shared unique clonotypes was divided by the size of the smaller repertoire. Repertoire richness was assessed with RTK rarefaction, the Chao1 estimator, and Recon v2.1 estimates of unobserved clonotypes. For all TCRbeta clonotypes obtained by the gDNA method from a handful of donors, generation probabilities were computed with OLGA. Imported from immuneACCESS, the table was reduced by TCRdb to in-frame sequences with V and J called. These copies leave out some clones; in studies compared against another copy, an unresolved V gene accounts for under half, and the cause of the remainder is not known. V, J and clone size are taken as reported in that table, and D and trimming were inferred from the DNA itself. The sample contains roughly 500,000 clones, approximately 95% of them found a single time. The ten top clones hold roughly 0.06% of the sample.

The sequence was obtained from a woman aged 25 to 45 in good health. Recombination joined TRBV4-1 with TRBJ2-7; TRBD1 is a weak D gene call, 5 bases matching. The sequenced sample consisted of naive CD4+ T cells sorted from blood. The cell subset or site label here, explained by the study, means: CD45RA+ positively selected. The nucleotide sequence is given as TGCGCCAGCAGCCAATTTGGGGCTCACGGCCCCTACGAGCAGTACTTC. Its protein reads: CASSQFGAHGPYEQYF.